Included here is one TCR beta chain sequence, with context. Its antigen is undetermined. The read terminates 3 residues before the CDR3 end, so the remaining end is supplied by the germline J gene. This CDR3 has 13 amino acids. V shed 0 bases and J shed 7 bases, with 8 bases lying between them. Germline V CDR1 and CDR2: SGHKS, YYEKEE (reference sequence). Only in-frame clones appear in the TCRdb table, and some are missing; sequencing was by immunoSEQ multiplex PCR. The sample's table shows tens of thousands of clones. The data were taken from a study of Tregs in tolerant kidney transplant recipients. Findings of the study overall: The most relevant donor-specific Treg TCRbeta repertoire apparently came from expansion with activated donor B cells.

The TCR sequence derives from a human donor who received a combined kidney and bone marrow transplant. J is TRBJ1-5 and V is TRBV5-5; D remains ambiguous. The sequenced sample was CD8+ T cells from blood, obtained before the transplant. CDR3 DNA, as far as it was read: TGTGCCAGCAGCTTGGTCCCAGAACAGCCC. The encoded protein is CASSLVPEQP. The entire CDR3 protein is CASSLVPEQPQHF.